Listed here are 24 T cell receptor beta chains from one sample, sequenced in a study of T-cell reconstitution after alpha-beta-depleted transplantation in children. Library preparation (for TCRbeta) was performed with unique molecular identifiers. Each CDR3 protein is one row after TCRdb ran MiXCR on the PCR reads. The sample has 140,000 or so distinct CDR3 sequences, 8.8% seen once; the top ten hold less than 20%. This specimen was PBMCs, mostly from graft donor cells, taken 180 days after TCRalphabeta/CD19-depleted stem cell transplant. The receptors were gathered from a female patient between 2 and 15 years old who had a stem cell transplant for congenital amegakaryocytic thrombocytopenia, so the T cells may come from the graft donor.

This clonotype was counted many times. CDR3 sequence (DNA): TGTGCCAGCAGCTTCACCTGGGCCCGCTCCTATAATTCACCCCTCCACTTT. This sequence encodes CASSFTWARSYNSPLHF. This rearrangement joins TRBV7-2 to TRBJ1-6; D not certain. CDR3 length: 17 amino acids. Trimming cost V 3 bases and J 0 bases, with 12 bases left between them. CDR1 is SGHTA and CDR2 is FQGNSA in the germline V gene.

This clonotype was seen more than once but under ten times. V gene TRBV5-1 combines with J gene TRBJ2-3, with D tentatively TRBD1 or TRBD2 (6 bases each). Trimming stripped 0 bases from V and 2 bases from J, with 13 bases between. There are 16 residues in the CDR3. Germline V gene data show CDR1 as SGHRS and CDR2 as YFSETQ. In DNA form, the CDR3 reads TGCGCCAGCAGCTTGGCCGGGGGCGGGGCCACAGATACGCAGTATTTT. It is translated as CASSLAGGGATDTQYF.

This clonotype was found many times. This chain links TRBV7-9 with TRBJ1-2; 8 bases fit TRBD1. Germline values: CDR1 SEHNR, CDR2 FQNEAQ (reference sequence). J gave up 10 bases and V 5 bases, and 9 bases lay outside the gene matches. This CDR3 comprises 13 residues. DNA of the CDR3: TGTGCCAGCAGCCAGGGACAGGCAGGATCCTACACCTTC. It specifies CASSQGQAGSYTF. Supplemented by reference TRBV7-9 and TRBJ1-2, the full variable domain reads DTGVSQNPRHKITKRGQNVTFRCDPISEHNRLYWYRQTLGQGPEFLTYFQNEAQLEKSRLLSDRFSAERPKGSFSTLEIQRTEQGDSAMYLCASSQGQAGSYTFGSGTRLTVV.

This clonotype showed up many times. J is TRBJ2-4 and V is TRBV4-1; no firm D call. Germline CDR1 MGHRA, CDR2 YSYEKL. The CDR3 covers 16 residues. The V gene lost 1 base and the J gene lost 1 base, with 11 bases spanning the gap. CDR3: CASSQVHSLAKNIQYF. The CDR3 coding sequence is TGCGCCAGCAGCCAAGTCCACAGTTTGGCCAAAAACATTCAGTACTTC.

This clonotype was seen ten or more times. The chain has TRBV20-1 and TRBJ1-1, with 7 bases identical to TRBD1. Germline CDR1 and CDR2: DFQATT and SNEGSKA (reference sequence). The V and J ends lost 1 base and 3 bases, in that order; junction bases with no gene match: 5. CDR3 size: 14 residues. Here the CDR3 reads CSARAGQAHTEAFF. The CDR3 nucleotides are TGCAGTGCTAGAGCCGGACAGGCGCACACTGAAGCTTTCTTT.

This clonotype occurred many times. CDR3 sequence: CASSPTRADQETQYF. The CDR3 coding sequence is TGCGCCAGCAGCCCCACGCGGGCAGATCAAGAGACCCAGTACTTC. The J gene is TRBJ2-5, the V gene TRBV5-1, with D possibly matching TRBD2 (5 bases). This CDR3 is built from 15 residues. The germline gives CDR1 SGHRS, CDR2 YFSETQ. Trimming pared 4 bases from V and 2 bases from J, leaving 15 bases between.

This clonotype has at least ten counts. V gene TRBV20-1 combines with J gene TRBJ2-7; no clear D. The length of the CDR3 is 11 residues. The germline gives CDR1 DFQATT, CDR2 SNEGSKA (reference sequence). Between the trimmed V and J ends, which lost 1 base and 6 bases, there was a span of 7 bases. CDR3 in amino acids: CSARGPREQYF. The CDR3 bases are TGCAGTGCTAGAGGTCCCCGCGAGCAGTACTTC.

The CDR3 DNA reads TGTGCCAGCAGTTTAAAAGGCAGGGAGCGCTCACCCCTCCACTTT. Protein product: CASSLKGRERSPLHF. The gene calls are TRBV27 and TRBJ1-6; possible D gene TRBD1, 5 bases. Germline V gives CDR1 MNHEY, CDR2 SMNVEV (reference sequence). The V and J ends lost 2 bases and 10 bases respectively, with 15 bases between them. The CDR3 covers 15 residues.

This clonotype was seen many times. The rearrangement joins TRBV5-1 to TRBJ2-5; D might be TRBD2 (5 bases). V lost 0 bases, J lost 0 bases, and 9 bases lay in between. Germline CDR1 is SGHRS and CDR2 is YFSETQ. The CDR3 has 15 amino acids. CDR3: CASSLGASNQETQYF. The CDR3 DNA follows: TGCGCCAGCAGCTTGGGGGCTAGCAACCAAGAGACCCAGTACTTC.

In its sample, this clonotype was seen many times. V and J are TRBV20-1 and TRBJ1-1; 8 bases are a match to TRBD1. This CDR3 comprises 12 residues. Germline loops: CDR1 DFQATT, CDR2 SNEGSKA (reference sequence). V shed 2 bases and J 6 bases; nucleotides not matched to a gene: 2. The CDR3 is CSARTQGAEAFF. The CDR3 DNA follows: TGCAGTGCTAGAACACAGGGGGCTGAAGCTTTCTTT.

This clonotype was detected ten times or more. This rearrangement joins TRBV2 to TRBJ2-3; D is perhaps TRBD1 (6 bases). Trimming cost V 6 bases and J 5 bases, with 18 bases left between them. The CDR3 totals 15 residues. CDR1 SNHLY and CDR2 FYNNEI come from the germline V gene. The CDR3 DNA sequence: TGTGCCAGCAGCGAAACAGGGTTAAAGGGAGATACGCAGTATTTT. The encoded protein is CASSETGLKGDTQYF.

This clonotype was seen ten or more times. The chain joins TRBV2 to TRBJ2-5, with TRBD2 as a possible D gene (5 bases). The ends were cut back, 5 bases at V and 2 bases at J, with 6 bases in the middle. Germline V gene lookup returns CDR1 SNHLY and CDR2 FYNNEI. The CDR3 consists of 12 residues. Here the CDR3 reads CASSSGQETQYF. CDR3 DNA: TGTGCCAGCAGTAGCGGACAAGAGACCCAGTACTTC.

The table lists this clonotype with many counts. J is TRBJ2-7 and V is TRBV5-1; D not resolved. The CDR3 totals 12 residues. Trimming took off 3 bases at V and 2 bases at J, with 6 bases between the two ends. Germline CDR1 reads SGHRS; CDR2 reads YFSETQ. The CDR3 DNA reads TGCGCCAGCAGCTACCCCCCCTACGAGCAGTACTTC. Amino acids: CASSYPPYEQYF.

V and J are TRBV11-2 and TRBJ2-7, with 7 positions matching TRBD2. Germline assignment: CDR1 SGHAT and CDR2 FQNNGV. The CDR3 is 15 amino acids. V dropped 4 bases and J dropped 2; count of bases not matched to a gene: 8. This CDR3 is CASSSVKGRAYEQYF. DNA of the CDR3: TGTGCCAGCAGCTCCGTCAAGGGGAGGGCCTACGAGCAGTACTTC.

This clonotype was recorded at least ten times. This rearrangement joins TRBV6-5 to TRBJ1-2; D gene uncertain. The CDR3 is made up of 13 amino acids. Germline V gene sequence: CDR1 MNHEY, CDR2 SVGAGI. Deletions cut 0 bases from V and 6 bases from J, with 8 bases between. The CDR3 DNA sequence: TGTGCCAGCAGTTACTCGACATCGCATGGCTACACCTTC. As protein: CASSYSTSHGYTF.

This clonotype was observed many times. This sequence joins TRBV27 and TRBJ2-3; D gene ambiguous. The CDR3 sequence is 13 residues long. V was pared by 3 bases and J by 6 bases, with 10 bases between. In germline, CDR1 is MNHEY, CDR2 SMNVEV (reference sequence). The CDR3 region is CASSLDRRDTQYF. In DNA, the CDR3 is TGTGCCAGCAGTTTGGACCGACGCGATACGCAGTATTTT.

This clonotype was observed a few times. The chain is built from TRBV20-1 and TRBJ2-7; TRBD1 aligns across 8 bases. Germline V gene lookup returns CDR1 DFQATT and CDR2 SNEGSKA (reference sequence). The CDR3 consists of 13 residues. The V segment lost 6 bases and the J segment 2 bases; nucleotides outside the gene matches: 6. CDR3 amino acids: CSASRTGTYEQYF. The CDR3 DNA reads as TGCAGTGCCTCGAGGACAGGGACCTACGAGCAGTACTTC.

This clonotype has at least ten counts. The chain carries TRBV7-2 and TRBJ2-3, with D tentatively TRBD1 (5 bases). The CDR3 is 15 residues long. In germline, CDR1 is SGHTA, CDR2 FQGNSA. V lost 5 bases and J 2 bases, leaving 14 bases between the germline ends. CDR3 region: CASSNRQFLTDTQYF. Written as DNA, the CDR3 is TGTGCCAGCAGCAACCGACAGTTTCTCACAGATACGCAGTATTTT.

This clonotype has a single count. The chain couples TRBV11-2 to TRBJ1-4; tentative D call: TRBD1 (5 bases). This CDR3 is 16 amino acids long. CDR1 and CDR2 from the germline V gene are SGHAT and FQNNGV. V was pared by 4 bases and J by 10 bases, with 22 bases between. The CDR3 is CASSSIRGPTAGKLFF. Here the CDR3 DNA reads TGTGCCAGCAGCTCGATCCGGGGCCCAACGGCGGGAAAACTGTTTTTT.

This clonotype was detected ten times or more. CDR3 DNA sequence: TGCAGTGCTAGAGAAGGTAGCACAGATACGCAGTATTTT. It encodes CSAREGSTDTQYF. The genes are TRBV20-1 and TRBJ2-3; no clear D. V was pared by 0 bases and J by 0 bases, with 4 bases between. This CDR3 is built from 13 residues. Germline V gene sequence: CDR1 DFQATT, CDR2 SNEGSKA (reference sequence).

This clonotype was counted at least ten times. The rearrangement uses TRBV20-1 and TRBJ1-1, with D possibly matching TRBD1 (6 bases). The V and J ends lost 7 bases and 0 bases respectively, with 12 bases between them. The CDR3 contains 13 residues. The germline V gene has CDR1 DFQATT and CDR2 SNEGSKA (reference sequence). The CDR3 nucleotides read TGCAGTGGAAACAGGGCCATGAACACTGAAGCTTTCTTT. Translated, it gives CSGNRAMNTEAFF.

This chain joins TRBV27 and TRBJ2-3; tentative D call: TRBD1 (5 bases). V was cut by 1 base and J by 4 bases, with 12 bases left in between. Germline lookup yields CDR1 MNHEY and CDR2 SMNVEV (reference sequence). The CDR3 has 15 amino acids. Here the CDR3 DNA reads TGTGCCAGCAGTTTATTATCTGGGGCCGCAGATACGCAGTATTTT. It codes for CASSLLSGAADTQYF.

This clonotype was observed a handful of times. V gene TRBV2 combines with J gene TRBJ1-2; 7 bases are a match to TRBD1. The CDR3 is 13 residues long. Looked up from germline, CDR1 is SNHLY and CDR2 is FYNNEI. J lost 5 bases, V lost 5 bases, and 5 bases had no gene match. In nucleotides, the CDR3 is TGTGCCAGCAGTCCGGGACAGCTATATGGCTACACCTTC. Protein product: CASSPGQLYGYTF.

This clonotype has more than one count but fewer than ten. The V gene is TRBV15, the J gene TRBJ2-3; D is unclear. CDR1 is LNHNV and CDR2 is YYDKDF in the germline V gene (reference sequence). V lost 0 bases to trimming and J lost 0 bases, with 13 bases between them. This CDR3 has 17 amino acids. For the CDR3, the DNA is TGTGCCACCAGCAGAGATGGTCGGCCGTCTAGCACAGATACGCAGTATTTT. Translating gives CATSRDGRPSSTDTQYF.